The present T cell receptor (beta chain) was sequenced within a study of OX40 agonist ivuxolimab in advanced cancers. V was clipped by 7 bases and J by 5 bases; unmatched bases: 2. The length of the CDR3 is 12 residues. Germline CDR1 and CDR2: MNHNS and SASEGT. Here immunoSEQ multiplex PCR was the method, and the copy in TCRdb shows in-frame clones only, minus some. The sample records some 84,000 clones, 89% being singletons. This rearrangement joins TRBV6-1 to TRBJ2-7; 10 nucleotides line up with TRBD1. The receptor comes from an adult with an advanced solid tumor such as melanoma, head and neck, liver or kidney cancer. Sequencing was performed on CD4+ or CD8+ T cells sorted from blood, taken in a trial of the OX40 agonist ivuxolimab. The CDR3 sequence is CASKDRGDEQYV. The CDR3 DNA is TGTGCCAGCAAGGACAGGGGGGACGAGCAGTACGTC.